The rows below give T cell receptor beta chains drawn from one sample of a study of early T cells in non-severe SARS-CoV-2 infection. Each CDR3 protein gets one entry after TCRdb re-called the 5' RACE reads with MiXCR. Of tens of thousands of distinct CDR3 sequences in the sample, around 9.1% were seen once. Sequenced material: whole blood. These TCRs come from an adult who was a healthcare worker with PCR-confirmed SARS-CoV-2 infection or an uninfected control (not recorded which). CDR3s include the opening cysteine and the closing phenylalanine or tryptophan. A D gene is named only where the DNA matches it firmly. Clone size is given for some rows only: seen once, a few or many times, or a class if the clone is expanded.

j_call clone_size cdr3_length v_call d_call cdr3_nt cdr3_aa
TRBJ2-7 NA 13 TRBV12-3/TRBV12-4 NA TGTGCCAGCAGTTTACTAGTCCGGGGGGAGCAGTACTTC CASSLLVRGEQYF
TRBJ1-1 many 10 TRBV20-1 NA TGCAGTGCTTCCATAGAACGAGCTTTCTTT CSASIERAFF
TRBJ2-3 many 14 TRBV24-1 TRBD2 TGTGCCACCGAGCCTAGCGGGAGTCCAGATACGCAGTATTTT CATEPSGSPDTQYF
TRBJ2-3 few 16 TRBV29-1 NA TGCAGCGTTGAATTTGGTTGGGGGCGGGCAGAAAATACGCAGTATTTT CSVEFGWGRAENTQYF
TRBJ2-5 many 15 TRBV7-2 TRBD2 TGTGCCAGCAGCTTTACTGCGGGAGAGGGTGAGACCCAGTACTTC CASSFTAGEGETQYF
TRBJ1-1 many 15 TRBV7-3 NA TGTGCCAGCAGCCCCGGTCAATGGGGGGGCACTGAAGCTTTCTTT CASSPGQWGGTEAFF
TRBJ2-2 many 13 TRBV29-1 NA TGCAGCGTTGAAGGCGGTAACACCGGGGAGCTGTTTTTT CSVEGGNTGELFF
TRBJ2-1 many 16 TRBV5-1 TRBD1 TGCGCCAGCAGCTTGGGGAGAGGACAGGGGATGGATGAGCAGTTCTTC CASSLGRGQGMDEQFF
TRBJ2-5 many 14 TRBV6-2/TRBV6-3 NA TGTGCCAGCAGCTCGGCGCGGACCCAAGAGACCCAGTACTTC CASSSARTQETQYF
TRBJ2-3 many 16 TRBV7-3 TRBD2 TGTGCCAGCGCAAGTGGTCTAGCGGCGCGCACAGATACGCAGTATTTT CASASGLAARTDTQYF
TRBJ2-2 many 15 TRBV7-9 NA TGTGCCAGCAGCCTGGCACAGGGGAACACCGGGGAGCTGTTTTTT CASSLAQGNTGELFF
TRBJ1-1 NA 14 TRBV13 TRBD1 TGTGCCAGCAGCGGAGACAGGGGGAACACTGAAGCTTTCTTT CASSGDRGNTEAFF
TRBJ2-1 many 16 TRBV5-4 TRBD2 TGTGCCAGCAGCGACAAAACGGGAGGGCCTATCAGAACGCAGTTCTTC CASSDKTGGPIRTQFF
TRBJ1-2 many 14 TRBV20-1 NA TGCAGTGCTAGAGACGCGCAGGTTAACTATGGCTACACCTTC CSARDAQVNYGYTF
TRBJ2-1 few 11 TRBV7-6 NA TGTGCCAGCAGCGTCCGGAATGAGCAGTTCTTC CASSVRNEQFF
TRBJ1-2 NA 13 TRBV2 NA TGTGCCAGCAGTGAAGGCAGGGCTCCTGGCTACACCTTC CASSEGRAPGYTF
TRBJ2-3 many 15 TRBV4-1 NA TGCGCCAGCAGCCAAGGACCCGACGGCACAGATACGCAGTATTTT CASSQGPDGTDTQYF
TRBJ1-5 NA 13 TRBV29-1 TRBD1 TGCAGCGTTCGATCACACAGGGGTCAGCCCCAGCATTTT CSVRSHRGQPQHF
TRBJ2-3 once 14 TRBV25-1 NA TGTGCCAGCAGTGAAGGCACCGACTTCGATACGCAGTATTTT CASSEGTDFDTQYF
TRBJ1-3 NA 13 TRBV6-5 NA TGTGCCACTTCCCAGGGGACTGGAAACACCATATATTTT CATSQGTGNTIYF
TRBJ2-7 many 12 TRBV30 NA TGTGCCTCGACCTACCCGACAGGCGAGCAGTACTTC CASTYPTGEQYF
TRBJ2-1 NA 18 TRBV11-1 TRBD2 TGTGCCAGCAGTCCCGGGACTAGCGGGAGTCTCTCCTCCAATGAGCAGTTCTTC CASSPGTSGSLSSNEQFF
TRBJ2-1 many 17 TRBV5-1 TRBD1 TGCGCCAGCAGCTTGGCTCTCCGGGACAGCTATTACAATGAGCAGTTCTTC CASSLALRDSYYNEQFF
TRBJ1-1 NA 14 TRBV5-5 NA TGTGCCAGCAGCTCTCAACTTTCCAGCACTGAAGCTTTCTTT CASSSQLSSTEAFF
TRBJ2-4 many 15 TRBV6-5 NA TGTGCCAGCAGTTACTCGGGGCAGGGCAAAAACATTCAGTACTTC CASSYSGQGKNIQYF
TRBJ2-7 many 12 TRBV7-2 NA TGTGCCAGCAGTTGGGCAGAGGGCGAGCAGTACTTC CASSWAEGEQYF
TRBJ1-5 NA 14 TRBV20-1 NA TGCAGTGCCCAGGACAGCCATAGCAATCAGCCCCAGCATTTT CSAQDSHSNQPQHF
TRBJ1-6 many 16 TRBV13 TRBD1 TGTGCCAGCGGACAGGGCCCGGCGGGGGATAATTCACCCCTCCACTTT CASGQGPAGDNSPLHF
TRBJ2-7 many 14 TRBV10-1 NA TGCGCCAGCAGTGGGGGAGACGGGTTATACGAGCAGTACTTC CASSGGDGLYEQYF
TRBJ2-1 NA 13 TRBV20-1 NA TGCAGTGCTAGGGTCGCGTTACCCCATGAACAGTTCTTC CSARVALPHEQFF
TRBJ1-2 many 17 TRBV21-1 NA TGTGCCAGCAGCAAAAATAGACTAAAACCAGGGGGCTATGGCTACACCTTC CASSKNRLKPGGYGYTF
TRBJ2-5 NA 14 TRBV5-1 NA TGCGCCAGCAGCTTGGAGGGGAGGAGCGAGACCCAGTACTTC CASSLEGRSETQYF
TRBJ1-1 many 12 TRBV10-3 NA TGTGCCTCAGGGGTGGGCAGCACTGAAGCTTTCTTT CASGVGSTEAFF
TRBJ2-3 many 16 TRBV18 NA TGTGCCAGCTCCTATAGGCCGGCTCTGAGCACAGATACGCAGTATTTT CASSYRPALSTDTQYF
TRBJ2-3 few 12 TRBV10-3 NA TGTGCCATCAGTCTTGCCTACGATACGCAGTATTTT CAISLAYDTQYF
TRBJ2-7 many 16 TRBV5-6 TRBD1 TGTGCCAGCAGCTTGGCCGGGACAGGGGGCTTGTACGAGCAGTACTTC CASSLAGTGGLYEQYF
TRBJ2-3 many 17 TRBV27 TRBD2 TGTGCCAGCAGTCGATGGGATCCGCGGGGGGGCACAGATACGCAGTATTTT CASSRWDPRGGTDTQYF
TRBJ2-2 many 16 TRBV11-3 NA TGTGCCAGCAGCTTAGACAGGGGAGGAAGAACCGGGGAGCTGTTTTTT CASSLDRGGRTGELFF
TRBJ1-1 many 14 TRBV5-1 NA TGCGCCAGCAGTCAGGGGACCCCCTACACTGAAGCTTTCTTT CASSQGTPYTEAFF
TRBJ2-4 many 14 TRBV7-2 TRBD1 TGTGCCAGCAGCTTAGTCCGGGACAGTAACATTCAGTACTTC CASSLVRDSNIQYF
TRBJ2-2 many 14 TRBV20-1 TRBD2 TGCAGTGCCCAAGGGGCTAGCGGAGCCGGGGAGCTGTTTTTT CSAQGASGAGELFF
TRBJ1-1 NA 14 TRBV7-9 NA TGTGCCATCCCTGCCCTTCCCTCGGGCACTGAAGCTTTCTTT CAIPALPSGTEAFF
TRBJ1-1 many 13 TRBV11-1 NA TGTGCCAGCAGCGCCCGTAGGGACTCGGAAGCTTTCTTT CASSARRDSEAFF
TRBJ1-4 NA 13 TRBV7-2 NA TGTGCCAGCAGCTTAGATCCGAATGAAAAACTGTTTTTT CASSLDPNEKLFF
TRBJ2-3 many 16 TRBV3-1 TRBD2 TGTGCCAGCAGCATAACTAGCGGGGGATCCACAGATACGCAGTATTTT CASSITSGGSTDTQYF